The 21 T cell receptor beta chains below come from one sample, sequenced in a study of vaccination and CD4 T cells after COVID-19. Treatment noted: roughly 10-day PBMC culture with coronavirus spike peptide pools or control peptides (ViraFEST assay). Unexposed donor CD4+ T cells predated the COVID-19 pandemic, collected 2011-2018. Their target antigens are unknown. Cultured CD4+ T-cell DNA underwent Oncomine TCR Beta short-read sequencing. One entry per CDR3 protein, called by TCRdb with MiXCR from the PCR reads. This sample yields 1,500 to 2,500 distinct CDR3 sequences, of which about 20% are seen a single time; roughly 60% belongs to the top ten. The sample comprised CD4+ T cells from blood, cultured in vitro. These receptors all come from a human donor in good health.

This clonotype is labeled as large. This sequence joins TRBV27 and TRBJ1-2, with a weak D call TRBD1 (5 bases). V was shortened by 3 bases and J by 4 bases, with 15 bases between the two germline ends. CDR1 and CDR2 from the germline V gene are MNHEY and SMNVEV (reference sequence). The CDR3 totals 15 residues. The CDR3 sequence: CASSLGPAYSYGYTF. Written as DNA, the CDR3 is TGTGCCAGCAGTTTGGGACCGGCCTACAGCTATGGCTACACCTTC.

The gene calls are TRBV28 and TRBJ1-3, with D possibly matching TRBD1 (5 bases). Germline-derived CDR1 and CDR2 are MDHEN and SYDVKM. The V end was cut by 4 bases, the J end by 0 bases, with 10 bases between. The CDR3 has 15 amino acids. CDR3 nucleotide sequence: TGTGCCAGCAGTTCCCCAGGGACCTCTGGAAACACCATATATTTT. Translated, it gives CASSSPGTSGNTIYF.

The CDR3 sequence: CASKQGRTGELFF. CDR3 sequence (DNA): TGTGCCAGCAAGCAGGGGCGAACCGGGGAGCTGTTTTTT. The chain carries TRBV12-3 or TRBV12-4 and TRBJ2-2; TRBD1 might be the D (6 bases). V dropped 7 bases and J dropped 5 bases, with 11 bases sitting between them. CDR3 size: 13 residues.

CDR3 loop: CSGQTSGQGSGEQYF. The CDR3 DNA sequence: TGCAGTGGGCAGACCTCGGGACAGGGTTCAGGCGAGCAGTACTTC. The rearrangement uses TRBV20-1 and TRBJ2-7; 9 bases match TRBD1. With V trimmed by 7 bases and J by 6 bases, 16 bases remained unmatched. Germline loops: CDR1 DFQATT, CDR2 SNEGSKA (reference sequence). The CDR3 runs to 15 residues.

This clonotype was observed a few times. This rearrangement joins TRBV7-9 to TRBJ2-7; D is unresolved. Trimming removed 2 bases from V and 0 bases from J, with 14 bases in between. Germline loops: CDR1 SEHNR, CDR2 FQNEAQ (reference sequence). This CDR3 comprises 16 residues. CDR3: CASSLRVGPSSYEQYF. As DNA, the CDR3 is TGTGCCAGCAGCTTAAGGGTCGGGCCGAGCTCCTACGAGCAGTACTTC.

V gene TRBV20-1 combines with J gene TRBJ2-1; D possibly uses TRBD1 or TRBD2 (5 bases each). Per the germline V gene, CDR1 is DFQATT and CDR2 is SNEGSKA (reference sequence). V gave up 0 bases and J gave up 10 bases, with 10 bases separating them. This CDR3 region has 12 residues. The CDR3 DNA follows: TGCAGTGCTAGAGAGGGGGTAAGGGAGCAGTTCTTC. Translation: CSAREGVREQFF.

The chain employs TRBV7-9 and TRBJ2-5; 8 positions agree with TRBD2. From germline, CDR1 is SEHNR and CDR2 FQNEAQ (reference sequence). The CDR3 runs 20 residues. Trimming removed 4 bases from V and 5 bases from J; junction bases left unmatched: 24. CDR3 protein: CASSSRHSFDPSGFWETQYF. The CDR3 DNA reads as TGTGCCAGCAGCTCCCGTCACTCATTTGACCCTAGCGGGTTCTGGGAGACCCAGTACTTC.

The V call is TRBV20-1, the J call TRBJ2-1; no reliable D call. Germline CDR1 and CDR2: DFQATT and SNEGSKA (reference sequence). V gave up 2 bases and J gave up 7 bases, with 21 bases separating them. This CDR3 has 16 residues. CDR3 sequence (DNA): TGCAGTGCTAGAACCCCCGGGTCTCAACAGAGGAATGAGCAGTTCTTC. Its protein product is CSARTPGSQQRNEQFF.

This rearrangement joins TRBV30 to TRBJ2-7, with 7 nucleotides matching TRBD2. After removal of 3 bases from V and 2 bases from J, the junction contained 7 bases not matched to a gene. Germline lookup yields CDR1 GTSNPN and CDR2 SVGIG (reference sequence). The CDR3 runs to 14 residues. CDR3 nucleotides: TGTGCCTGGAGGCTATCTGGGGGGGCCTACGAGCAGTACTTC. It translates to CAWRLSGGAYEQYF.

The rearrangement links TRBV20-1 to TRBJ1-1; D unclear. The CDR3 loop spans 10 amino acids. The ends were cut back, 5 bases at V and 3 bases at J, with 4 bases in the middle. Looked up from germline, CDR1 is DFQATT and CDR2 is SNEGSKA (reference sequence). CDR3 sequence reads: CSAYYTEAFF. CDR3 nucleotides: TGCAGTGCTTATTACACTGAAGCTTTCTTT.

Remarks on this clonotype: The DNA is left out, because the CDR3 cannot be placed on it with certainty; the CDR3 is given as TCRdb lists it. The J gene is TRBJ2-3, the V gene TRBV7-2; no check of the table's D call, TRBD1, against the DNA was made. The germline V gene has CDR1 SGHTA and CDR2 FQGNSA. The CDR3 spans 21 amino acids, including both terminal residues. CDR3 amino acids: CASSLNTGSEYFGPGTDTQYF.

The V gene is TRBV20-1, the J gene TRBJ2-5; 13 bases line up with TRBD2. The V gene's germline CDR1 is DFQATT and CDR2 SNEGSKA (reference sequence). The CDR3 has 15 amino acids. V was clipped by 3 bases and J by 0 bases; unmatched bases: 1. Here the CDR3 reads CSASGTSGNQETQYF. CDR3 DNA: TGCAGTGCTAGCGGGACTAGCGGGAACCAAGAGACCCAGTACTTC.

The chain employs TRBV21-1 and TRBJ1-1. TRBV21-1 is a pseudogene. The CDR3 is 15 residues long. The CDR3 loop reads CASSKDQSRSTEAFF. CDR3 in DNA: TGTGCCAGCAGCAAAGATCAGAGTAGGAGCACTGAAGCTTTCTTT.

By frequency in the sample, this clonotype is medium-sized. The chain's CDR3 is CASSSRQGNAFF. CDR3 bases: TGTGCCAGTAGTTCAAGACAGGGGAATGCTTTCTTT. The gene calls are TRBV19 and TRBJ1-1; 8 bases fit TRBD1. The CDR3 runs to 12 residues. The ends lost 5 bases at V and 11 bases at J; junction bases unmatched: 7. From germline, CDR1 is LNHDA and CDR2 SQIVND (reference sequence).

CDR3 amino acids: CASTDQTVGETQYF. DNA of the CDR3: TGTGCCAGCACCGACCAAACAGTTGGAGAGACCCAGTACTTC. This chain links TRBV2 with TRBJ2-5; D is unresolved. The ends were cut back, 7 bases at V and 4 bases at J, with 16 bases in the middle. The germline gives CDR1 SNHLY, CDR2 FYNNEI. The CDR3 is 14 amino acids.

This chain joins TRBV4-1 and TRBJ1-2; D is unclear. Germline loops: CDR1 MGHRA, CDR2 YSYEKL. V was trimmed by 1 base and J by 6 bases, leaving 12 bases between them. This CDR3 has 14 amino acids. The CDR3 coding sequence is TGCGCCAGCAGCCAAGGTCATAGCTCCGATGGCTACACCTTC. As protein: CASSQGHSSDGYTF.

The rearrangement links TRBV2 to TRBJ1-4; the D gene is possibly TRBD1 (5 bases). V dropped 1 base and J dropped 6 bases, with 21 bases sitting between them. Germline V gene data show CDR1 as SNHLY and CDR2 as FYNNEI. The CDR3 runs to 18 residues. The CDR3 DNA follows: TGTGCCAGCAGTGAAGTGTCCCCCCAGGCGGGGGGGTATGAAAAACTGTTTTTT. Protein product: CASSEVSPQAGGYEKLFF.

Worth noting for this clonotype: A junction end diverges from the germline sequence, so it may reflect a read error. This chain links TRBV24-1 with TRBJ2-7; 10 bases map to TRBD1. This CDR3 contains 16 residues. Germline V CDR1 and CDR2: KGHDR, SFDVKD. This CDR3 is CATGDASDRGLYEQYF. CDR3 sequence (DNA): TGTGCCACCGGTGATGCATCCGACAGGGGGCTCTACGAGCAGTACTTC.

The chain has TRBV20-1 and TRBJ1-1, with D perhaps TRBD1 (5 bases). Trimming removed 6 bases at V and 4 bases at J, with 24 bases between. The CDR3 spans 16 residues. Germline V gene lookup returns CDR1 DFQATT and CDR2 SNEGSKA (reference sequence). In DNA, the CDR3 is TGCAGTGCACAACCGCTCAGAGGGGCCCGGGGCACTGAAGCTTTCTTT. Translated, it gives CSAQPLRGARGTEAFF.

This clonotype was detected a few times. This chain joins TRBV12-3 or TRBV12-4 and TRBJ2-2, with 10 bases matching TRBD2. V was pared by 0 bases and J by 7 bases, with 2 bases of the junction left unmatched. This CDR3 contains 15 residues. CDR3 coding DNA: TGTGCCAGCAGTTTAGCCAGCGGGGGGGTCGGGGAGCTGTTTTTT. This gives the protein CASSLASGGVGELFF.

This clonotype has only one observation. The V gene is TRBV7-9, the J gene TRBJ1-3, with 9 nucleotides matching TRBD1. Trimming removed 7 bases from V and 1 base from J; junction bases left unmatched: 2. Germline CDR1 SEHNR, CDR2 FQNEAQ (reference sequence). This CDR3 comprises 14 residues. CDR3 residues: CASKGQGSGNTIYF. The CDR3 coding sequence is TGTGCCAGCAAGGGACAGGGTTCTGGAAACACCATATATTTT.